This passage covers 27 T cell receptor beta chains from one sample sequenced in a study of T cells in localized non-small cell lung cancer. The protocol was immunoSEQ multiplex PCR, while the TCRdb copy is restricted to in-frame clones and leaves out a portion. This table has more than 2,000 clones, about 40% appearing once. The input for sequencing was lung tumor tissue, taken before any cancer treatment. The receptors come from a male donor at least 60 years old with stage II squamous cell lung carcinoma.

The chain links TRBV29-1 to TRBJ2-7; 12 positions match TRBD2. The germline V gene has CDR1 SQVTM and CDR2 ANQGSEA. After removal of 6 bases from V and 6 bases from J, the junction contained 12 bases not matched to a gene. The CDR3 consists of 15 residues. Written as DNA, the CDR3 is TGCAGCGTGGGGCTAGCGGGAGGGCCAGGGGGCGAGCAGTACTTC. Its translation is CSVGLAGGPGGEQYF.

This clone was counted only a few times. The rearrangement joins TRBV11-3 to TRBJ2-5, with D perhaps matching TRBD1 (6 bases). Trimming pared 5 bases from V and 0 bases from J, leaving 16 bases between. Looked up from germline, CDR1 is SGHNT and CDR2 is YENEEA. The CDR3 consists of 16 residues. CDR3 sequence (DNA): TGTGCCAGCAGCCGGGACAACTTACCGTACCAAGAGACCCAGTACTTC. Protein product: CASSRDNLPYQETQYF.

The chain joins TRBV6-8 to TRBJ1-1; D gene unclear. Germline CDR1 reads MNHGY; CDR2 reads SAAAGT. Trimming removed 5 bases at V and 1 base at J, with 8 bases between. The CDR3 extends over 13 amino acids. The CDR3 DNA is TGTGCCAGCAGTGCTTCAGCGAACACTGAAGCTTTCTTT. Its protein product is CASSASANTEAFF.

In its sample, this clone was seen a few times. The chain carries TRBV6-8 and TRBJ2-3, with D perhaps TRBD1 or TRBD2 (5 bases each). The CDR3 is 15 residues long. Germline V CDR1 and CDR2: MNHGY, SAAAGT. V was trimmed by 0 bases and J by 2 bases, leaving 9 bases between them. The CDR3, as DNA: TGTGCCAGCAGTTACTCGATAGGGACCACAGATACGCAGTATTTT. Translated, it gives CASSYSIGTTDTQYF.

J is TRBJ1-5 and V is TRBV28; a weak D match, TRBD1 (6 bases). This CDR3 spans 15 amino acids. Trimming left V 6 bases short and J 2 bases short, with 14 bases between. Germline V CDR1 and CDR2: MDHEN, SYDVKM. The CDR3, as DNA: TGTGCCAGCAGCTCCAGGGGCCTCCGCAATCAGCCCCAGCATTTT. Its protein is CASSSRGLRNQPQHF. The full variable domain, completed using reference TRBV28 and TRBJ1-5, is DVKVTQSSRYLVKRTGEKVFLECVQDMDHENMFWYRQDPGLGLRLIYFSYDVKMKEKGDIPEGYSVSREKKERFSLILESASTNQTSMYLCASSSRGLRNQPQHFGDGTRLSIL.

This clone has more than one count but fewer than ten. The chain carries TRBV5-1 and TRBJ2-5, with D tentatively TRBD1 (6 bases). This CDR3 has 15 amino acids. Looked up from germline, CDR1 is SGHRS and CDR2 is YFSETQ. Trimming removed 4 bases from V and 5 bases from J, with 18 bases in between. For the CDR3, the DNA is TGCGCCAGCAGCCAAGGCAGGGGCCGTGGGGAGACCCAGTACTTC. This encodes CASSQGRGRGETQYF.

The J gene is TRBJ2-3, the V gene TRBV11-3, with D hard to call. The V and J ends lost 1 base and 4 bases respectively, with 9 bases between them. The CDR3 contains 14 residues. CDR1 SGHNT and CDR2 YENEEA come from the germline V gene. CDR3 in amino acids: CASSLGLPPDTQYF. For the CDR3, the DNA is TGTGCCAGCAGCTTAGGCCTCCCCCCAGATACGCAGTATTTT. Filled out from reference TRBV11-3 and TRBJ2-3, the complete variable domain reads EAGVVQSPRYKIIEKKQPVAFWCNPISGHNTLYWYLQNLGQGPELLIRYENEEAVDDSQLPKDRFSAERLKGVDSTLKIQPAELGDSAVYLCASSLGLPPDTQYFGPGTRLTVL.

V and J are TRBV6-8 and TRBJ1-1, with D unclear. This CDR3 spans 14 amino acids. V was trimmed by 2 bases and J by 5 bases, leaving 12 bases between them. The germline CDR1 and CDR2 sequences are MNHGY and SAAAGT. The CDR3 loop reads CASSYERTGTEAFF. The CDR3 DNA reads as TGTGCCAGCAGTTACGAGAGAACGGGGACTGAAGCTTTCTTT.

V is TRBV7-5 and J is TRBJ1-4; the D segment call TRBD1 is taken from the table without a DNA check. TRBV7-5 counts as a pseudogene. This CDR3 has 15 residues. CDR3 nucleotide sequence: TGTGCCAGCAGCTTGATTGGCAGGGGCGATGAAAAACTGTTTTTT. This gives the protein CASSLIGRGDEKLFF.

This clone was picked up a small number of times. The V call is TRBV19, the J call TRBJ1-1, with 7 positions matching TRBD1. CDR3 length equals 15 residues. The trim removed 7 bases at V and 0 bases at J, leaving 8 bases unmatched. Germline CDR1 is LNHDA and CDR2 is SQIVND (reference sequence). CDR3 sequence (DNA): TGTGCCAGTACCCTCGACAGGGCCGTGAACACTGAAGCTTTCTTT. Protein: CASTLDRAVNTEAFF.

V and J are TRBV18 and TRBJ2-7; D possibly corresponds to TRBD1 (6 bases). Trimming took 3 bases from V and 1 from J, leaving 7 bases between them. Germline-derived CDR1 and CDR2 are KGHSH and LQKENI. This CDR3 spans 13 amino acids. Here the CDR3 reads CASSPGHSYEQYF. The DNA for the CDR3 is TGTGCCAGCTCACCGGGACATTCCTACGAGCAGTACTTC.

This clone appeared a few times. V is TRBV28 and J is TRBJ1-1, with unresolved D. Trimming took 8 bases from V and 5 from J, leaving 18 bases between them. Germline V gene lookup returns CDR1 MDHEN and CDR2 SYDVKM. The CDR3 runs 14 residues. The CDR3 DNA sequence: TGTGCCAGCGCCGTCCCGGGCGGATGGACTGAAGCTTTCTTT. It is translated as CASAVPGGWTEAFF. The full variable domain, its missing parts supplied by reference TRBV28 and TRBJ1-1, is DVKVTQSSRYLVKRTGEKVFLECVQDMDHENMFWYRQDPGLGLRLIYFSYDVKMKEKGDIPEGYSVSREKKERFSLILESASTNQTSMYLCASAVPGGWTEAFFGQGTRLTVV.

In its sample, this clone was seen a few times. This chain links TRBV11-3 with TRBJ2-5; D is possibly TRBD1 or TRBD2 (5 bases each). The CDR3 is 15 amino acids. Germline-derived CDR1 and CDR2 are SGHNT and YENEEA. Trimming stripped 5 bases from V and 5 bases from J, with 18 bases between. In nucleotides, the CDR3 is TGTGCCAGCAGCCCCGGGGCCAAGTGGATTGAGACCCAGTACTTC. This translates into CASSPGAKWIETQYF. Complete variable domain (other parts from reference TRBV11-3 and TRBJ2-5): EAGVVQSPRYKIIEKKQPVAFWCNPISGHNTLYWYLQNLGQGPELLIRYENEEAVDDSQLPKDRFSAERLKGVDSTLKIQPAELGDSAVYLCASSPGAKWIETQYFGPGTRLLVL.

The chain uses TRBV29-1 and TRBJ2-4; 8 bases fit TRBD2. Germline CDR1 reads SQVTM; CDR2 reads ANQGSEA. Unmatched junction bases numbered 9, after V lost 6 bases and J lost 8 bases. The CDR3 length is 13 residues. The CDR3 sequence: CSVGGAGRDIQYF. The CDR3 region has the DNA TGCAGCGTCGGGGGGGCAGGGAGGGACATTCAGTACTTC.

The chain carries TRBV11-3 and TRBJ2-7, with 8 positions matching TRBD2. The CDR3 extends over 16 amino acids. Per germline, CDR1 SGHNT and CDR2 YENEEA. Germline trimming cut 5 bases from V and 4 bases from J; bases unmatched to any gene: 13. CDR3 DNA sequence: TGTGCCAGCAGCCGATACGGTCCTAGCGGGTCTTACGAGCAGTACTTC. This encodes CASSRYGPSGSYEQYF.

This clone was seen more than once but under ten times. V usage is TRBV11-3 and J usage is TRBJ2-1; 10 bases match TRBD2. CDR3 length equals 15 residues. Germline CDR1 SGHNT, CDR2 YENEEA. V dropped 3 bases and J dropped 7; count of bases not matched to a gene: 6. In DNA form, the CDR3 reads TGTGCCAGCAGCTTCAGCGGGAGGGCGGGGAATGAGCAGTTCTTC. It translates to CASSFSGRAGNEQFF.

The chain employs TRBV15 and TRBJ1-2, with TRBD1 matching over 7 bases. The CDR3 totals 14 residues. Trimming took 0 bases from V and 7 from J; bases not matched to a gene: 5. CDR1 LNHNV and CDR2 YYDKDF come from the germline V gene (reference sequence). CDR3 sequence (DNA): TGTGCCACCAGCAGAGAGAAGGGGGCGGGTGGCTACACCTTC. It is translated as CATSREKGAGGYTF.

The sample holds a few counts of this clone. The chain carries TRBV19 and TRBJ1-2; tentative D call: TRBD1 (5 bases). The CDR3 loop spans 14 amino acids. Trimming left V 0 bases short and J 4 bases short, with 9 bases between. Per the germline V gene, CDR1 is LNHDA and CDR2 is SQIVND (reference sequence). This CDR3 reads CASSIDGTTYGYTF. The DNA for the CDR3 is TGTGCCAGTAGTATAGATGGGACCACCTATGGCTACACCTTC.

The rearrangement links TRBV29-1 to TRBJ1-5; 7 bases fit TRBD1. Germline V gives CDR1 SQVTM, CDR2 ANQGSEA. The CDR3 loop spans 13 amino acids. V trimming: 4 bases; J trimming: 4 bases; junction bases outside the gene matches: 4. This CDR3 is CSVGDRPNQPQHF. The CDR3 DNA is TGCAGCGTTGGGGACAGACCTAATCAGCCCCAGCATTTT.

By share of the sample, this clone is medium-sized (0.01 to 0.1%). The chain links TRBV11-3 to TRBJ1-5, with a weak D call TRBD1 (5 bases). Germline V gene sequence: CDR1 SGHNT, CDR2 YENEEA. The CDR3 extends over 16 amino acids. With 3 bases removed from V and 3 bases from J, the gap between germline ends came to 15 bases. This chain's CDR3 is CASSLGRSGVNQPQHF. CDR3 sequence (DNA): TGTGCCAGCAGCTTGGGGCGATCGGGAGTCAATCAGCCCCAGCATTTT. The variable domain in full, with the rest retrieved from reference TRBV11-3 and TRBJ1-5, is EAGVVQSPRYKIIEKKQPVAFWCNPISGHNTLYWYLQNLGQGPELLIRYENEEAVDDSQLPKDRFSAERLKGVDSTLKIQPAELGDSAVYLCASSLGRSGVNQPQHFGDGTRLSIL.

This sequence joins TRBV12-2 and TRBJ2-5; the D call TRBD2 from the table was never checked on the DNA. TRBV12-2 corresponds to a pseudogene. This CDR3 has 14 amino acids. The CDR3, as DNA: TGTGCCACCAAACCCGTAGCGGTAAAAGAGACCCAGTACTTC. It is translated as CATKPVAVKETQYF.

The chain couples TRBV19 to TRBJ2-6, with D uncertain. From germline, CDR1 is LNHDA and CDR2 SQIVND (reference sequence). This CDR3 has 14 amino acids. Trimming stripped 3 bases from V and 3 bases from J, with 6 bases between. The CDR3 here is CASSIRVGANVLTF. The CDR3 region has the DNA TGTGCCAGTAGTATTAGGGTTGGGGCCAACGTCCTGACTTTC.

J is TRBJ2-3 and V is TRBV18, with D possibly being TRBD2 (5 bases). V gave up 3 bases and J gave up 1 base, with 8 bases separating them. CDR1 is KGHSH and CDR2 is LQKENI in the germline V gene. This CDR3 comprises 14 residues. In DNA, the CDR3 is TGTGCCAGCTCACCCGCGGGTGGCACAGATACGCAGTATTTT. Protein: CASSPAGGTDTQYF.

The chain links TRBV30 to TRBJ2-7; 10 bases agree with TRBD1. After removal of 0 bases from V and 4 bases from J, the junction contained 6 bases not matched to a gene. The CDR3 sequence is 15 residues long. The germline V gene has CDR1 GTSNPN and CDR2 SVGIG (reference sequence). CDR3 sequence: CAWSVAGTGAYEQYF. The CDR3, as DNA: TGTGCCTGGAGTGTCGCCGGGACAGGGGCTTACGAGCAGTACTTC.

This clone was picked up one time. The chain recombines TRBV28 with TRBJ2-3, with 11 bases identical to TRBD2. Per germline, CDR1 MDHEN and CDR2 SYDVKM. The CDR3 spans 17 residues. The V gene end was trimmed by 5 bases and the J gene end by 0 bases; junction bases not matched to a gene: 7. CDR3 sequence (DNA): TGTGCCAGCAGTCCCATGACTAGCGGGACGAGCACAGATACGCAGTATTTT. Residues: CASSPMTSGTSTDTQYF.

This clone was found a few times. The chain couples TRBV6-8 to TRBJ2-2, with TRBD2 as a possible D gene (5 bases). Germline CDR1 and CDR2: MNHGY and SAAAGT. Trimming took off 6 bases at V and 7 bases at J, with 12 bases between the two ends. This CDR3 region has 13 residues. CDR3: CASRDGGNGELFF. The CDR3 nucleotides are TGTGCCAGCAGAGACGGAGGAAACGGGGAGCTGTTTTTT.

This clone is categorized as medium-sized. The CDR3 sequence: CASTSPQGSQGTEAFF. The CDR3 region has the DNA TGTGCCAGCACCTCACCACAGGGATCACAAGGCACTGAAGCTTTCTTT. V is TRBV6-8 and J is TRBJ1-1; a possible D gene is TRBD1 (6 bases). The CDR3 covers 16 residues. V shed 7 bases and J shed 4 bases, with 22 bases lying between them. Germline V gene lookup returns CDR1 MNHGY and CDR2 SAAAGT.